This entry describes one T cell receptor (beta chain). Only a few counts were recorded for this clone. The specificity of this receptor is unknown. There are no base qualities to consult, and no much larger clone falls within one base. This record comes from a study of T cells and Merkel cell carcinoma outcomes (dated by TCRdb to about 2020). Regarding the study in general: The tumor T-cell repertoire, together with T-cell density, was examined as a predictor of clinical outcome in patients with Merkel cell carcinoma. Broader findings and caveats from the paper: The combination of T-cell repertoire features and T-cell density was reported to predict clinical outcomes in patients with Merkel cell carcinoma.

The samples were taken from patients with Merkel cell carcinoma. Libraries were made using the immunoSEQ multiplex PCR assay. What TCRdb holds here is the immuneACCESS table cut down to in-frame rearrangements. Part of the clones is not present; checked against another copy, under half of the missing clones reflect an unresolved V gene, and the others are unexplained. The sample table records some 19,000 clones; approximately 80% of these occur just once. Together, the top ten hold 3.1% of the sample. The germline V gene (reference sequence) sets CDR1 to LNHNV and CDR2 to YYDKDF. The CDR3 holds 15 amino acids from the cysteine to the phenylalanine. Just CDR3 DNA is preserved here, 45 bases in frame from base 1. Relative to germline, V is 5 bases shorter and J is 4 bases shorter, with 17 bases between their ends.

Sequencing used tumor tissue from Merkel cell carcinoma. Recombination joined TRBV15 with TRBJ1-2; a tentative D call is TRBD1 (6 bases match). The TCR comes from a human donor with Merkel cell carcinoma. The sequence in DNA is TGTGCCACCAGCGCTATCACAGGGAAGGGCTATGGCTACACCTTC. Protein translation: CATSAITGKGYGYTF.